These 2 T cell receptor beta chains share one sample of origin, sequenced in a study of blood T cell repertoires in COVID-19. Sequenced by immunoSEQ multiplex PCR; TCRdb stores in-frame clones only, minus some. This table has 200,000 or so clones, around 80% appearing once. Sequenced: peripheral blood. These receptors came from a human donor with acute or convalescent COVID-19. The donor label of this sample is uncertain.

The chain carries TRBV18 and TRBJ2-7, with 9 bases matching TRBD1. The CDR3 is 14 residues long. Trimming took 5 bases from V and 6 from J; bases not matched to a gene: 8. Germline loops: CDR1 KGHSH, CDR2 LQKENI. CDR3 in amino acids: CASSFGQGSGEQYF. The CDR3, as DNA: TGTGCCAGCTCATTCGGACAGGGGAGTGGCGAGCAGTACTTC.

This rearrangement joins TRBV7-9 to TRBJ2-3; a possible D gene is TRBD2 (6 bases). The CDR3 sequence is 15 residues long. Germline-derived CDR1 and CDR2 are SEHNR and FQNEAQ (reference sequence). Between the trimmed V and J ends, which lost 2 bases and 0 bases, there was a span of 9 bases. As DNA, the CDR3 is TGTGCCAGCAGCTTAACCGGGACTAGCACAGATACGCAGTATTTT. Its translation is CASSLTGTSTDTQYF.